Below are 4 T cell receptor beta chains sequenced from a single sample in a study of shared T cell receptors in the human thymus. Libraries were prepared by immunoSEQ multiplex PCR; TCRdb keeps only in-frame clonotypes and omits some of them. The table records some 720,000 clones, roughly 90% of them present only once. A further study also used this sample, focusing on human thymus T cells.

What was sequenced was thymocytes. The receptors originated from a boy in the first two years of life with a congenital heart defect.

V gene TRBV6-5 combines with J gene TRBJ1-5, with D uncertain. The germline V gene has CDR1 MNHEY and CDR2 SVGAGI. The ends were cut back, 5 bases at V and 9 bases at J, with 8 bases in the middle. The CDR3 covers 11 residues. The CDR3 here is CASSHLRPQHF. DNA of the CDR3: TGTGCCAGCAGTCACCTCAGGCCCCAGCATTTT.

The chain couples TRBV9 to TRBJ2-5, with D possibly being TRBD2 (5 bases). Germline V gives CDR1 SGDLS, CDR2 YYNGEE. The CDR3 runs 12 residues. The germline V and J ends were trimmed by 3 bases and 5 bases, with 8 bases remaining between them. CDR3 residues: CASSGTGETQYF. CDR3 coding DNA: TGTGCCAGCAGCGGGACTGGGGAGACCCAGTACTTC. The complete variable domain, with remaining parts taken from reference TRBV9 and TRBJ2-5, reads DSGVTQTPKHLITATGQRVTLRCSPRSGDLSVYWYQQSLDQGLQFLIQYYNGEERAKGNILERFSAQQFPDLHSELNLSSLELGDSALYFCASSGTGETQYFGPGTRLLVL.

CDR3 sequence reads: CASSHRPRHGGDNYEQYF. DNA of the CDR3: TGTGCCAGCTCGCACCGGCCGCGCCACGGTGGGGACAACTACGAGCAGTACTTC. The rearrangement uses TRBV18 and TRBJ2-7; a possible D gene is TRBD1 (6 bases). V lost 6 bases, J lost 3 bases, and 27 bases lay in between. Germline assignment: CDR1 KGHSH and CDR2 LQKENI. This CDR3 has 18 amino acids.

This chain links TRBV5-1 with TRBJ2-3; no reliable D call. V was cut by 7 bases and J by 2 bases, with 14 bases left in between. The CDR3 length is 14 residues. Per germline, CDR1 SGHRS and CDR2 YFSETQ. CDR3 nucleotide sequence: TGCGCCAGCCGGGTGATAGCACCCACAGATACGCAGTATTTT. Translation gives CASRVIAPTDTQYF.